Detailed here is one T cell receptor (beta chain). Its binding antigen is unknown. Base qualities are not recorded, but no much larger clone differs from it by a single base. These data come from a study of blood T cell repertoires in COVID-19 (dated by TCRdb to the early 2020s). Context from the whole study: The collaborator samples originated in the United States, Italy and Spain and spanned the acute and convalescent phases of COVID-19. The prospective study material was composed of cDNA or gDNA derived from T cells, B-cell-depleted T cells, or PBMCs. The dataset comprised deeply sampled blood TCRbeta repertoires from subjects exposed to, actively infected with, or recovered from COVID-19. Samples came from the ongoing ImmuneRACE study (first 160 participants) plus 1,254 subjects from 6 global collaborators. The repertoires were made available in a free public database intended to serve as a resource for research on the immune response to SARS-CoV-2. The sample metadata nearly always contained a de-identified subject ID, COVID-19 status, age in years and sex. Where HLA class I and class II types were available, the types were taken from metadata supplied by the sample provider, not from assay-based typing.

Enrolling through a virtual design, the prospective study's participants ranged in age from roughly 18 to 95 years and lived across roughly 23 United States geographic areas. In the prospective study, cohorts were assigned on the basis of participant-reported clinical history obtained from a screening survey and a study questionnaire. ImmuneRACE Cohort 3 recovered participants were defined by two consecutive negative NP/OP PCR tests, healthcare professional clearance, or symptom resolution. In the prospective study, mobile phlebotomists collected whole blood, serum and a nasopharyngeal or oropharyngeal swab from each participant. Additional blood draws and questionnaires over an approximately two-month period could optionally be provided by prospective study participants. Before DNA extraction, blood samples from the prospective study were shipped at room temperature or frozen. Study-wide findings and limitations: The quantity of clinical and demographic metadata differed by source and by participant and was supplied without curation.

The trim is 5 bases for V and 4 bases for J, with a gap of 18 bases between the germline ends. The CDR3 holds 15 amino acids from the cysteine to the phenylalanine. The CDR3 DNA has 45 bases and is translated from base 1. The germline V gene provides CDR1 SGHAT and CDR2 FQNNGV. TCRbeta CDR3 regions were amplified from genomic DNA by means of the immunoSEQ Assay, a bias-controlled multiplex PCR. The authors' pipeline ran thus. The number of nucleated cells in each sample was estimated by amplification of reference gene primers within the assay. Sequence reads were collapsed and filtered to measure the absolute abundance of every unique TCRbeta CDR3 rearrangement. For each sample, productive Simpson clonality was calculated as the square root of Simpson's diversity index over productive rearrangements. TCRdb took this table from immuneACCESS and kept in-frame rearrangements with V and J called. Such tables lack part of the clones; where checked against another copy, unresolved V genes explain under half of the gap, and the rest is unexplained. The V and J calls and clone size were taken over from that table, and D and trimming were inferred from the DNA. The sample records 400,000 to 450,000 clones, 75% to 90% of which are singletons. Around 1.1% of the sample rests with the top ten.

Here the chain combines TRBV11-2 and TRBJ2-7; 5 matching bases give a weak D call of TRBD1. The sample comprised PBMCs or T cells enriched from blood (not recorded which). The clonotype comes from a man aged 25 to 40 who had recovered from COVID-19. The CDR3 in this case is CASSPGNDRAYEQYF. The bases read TGTGCCAGCAGCCCAGGGAATGATAGGGCGTACGAGCAGTACTTC. Extended through the reference TRBV11-2 and TRBJ2-7 proteins, this CDR3 yields the full variable domain: EAGVAQSPRYKIIEKRQSVAFWCNPISGHATLYWYQQILGQGPKLLIQFQNNGVVDDSQLPKDRFSAERLKGVDSTLKIQPAKLEDSAVYLCASSPGNDRAYEQYFGPGTRLTVT.